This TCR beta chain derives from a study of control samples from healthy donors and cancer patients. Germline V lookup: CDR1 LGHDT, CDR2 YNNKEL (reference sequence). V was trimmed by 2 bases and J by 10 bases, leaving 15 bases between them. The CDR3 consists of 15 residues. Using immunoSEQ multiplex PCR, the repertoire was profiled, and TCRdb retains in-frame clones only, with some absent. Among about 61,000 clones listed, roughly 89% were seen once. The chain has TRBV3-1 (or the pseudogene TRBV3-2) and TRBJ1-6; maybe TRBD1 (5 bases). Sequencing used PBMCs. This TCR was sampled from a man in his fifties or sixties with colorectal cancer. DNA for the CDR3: TGTGCCAGCAGCCAATTCAGGGTCGGAGAATCACCCCTCCACTTT. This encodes CASSQFRVGESPLHF.